The 12 T cell receptor beta chains presented below share a single source sample, sequenced in a study of metastatic and nonmetastatic thyroid tumors. No treatment of any kind had been given to any patient before thyroid surgery. Using MiXCR, TCRdb reanalyzed the PCR reads. The sample lists roughly 15,000 clones; roughly a third were seen once. The sequencing input was tumor tissue. The receptors were gathered from a female donor with papillary thyroid cancer or a benign thyroid nodule (not recorded which). Some clones in this sample may be carry-over from other donors' samples.

The gene calls are TRBV20-1 and TRBJ2-7; TRBD2 aligns across 11 bases. Germline trimming cut 1 base from V and 7 bases from J; bases unmatched to any gene: 9. Germline CDR1 DFQATT, CDR2 SNEGSKA (reference sequence). The CDR3 extends over 15 amino acids. The CDR3 DNA reads TGCAGTGCTAGAGGGTCTAGCGGGGGGAGGGGTGAGCAGTACTTC. Protein product: CSARGSSGGRGEQYF.

CDR3 coding DNA: TGCAGTGCTAGAGTCCTAGCGGGGTACGAGCAGTACTTC. Translation: CSARVLAGYEQYF. J is TRBJ2-7 and V is TRBV20-1, with 9 bases lining up with TRBD2. Losses at the gene ends were 1 base for V and 4 bases for J; bases not matched to a gene: 2. Germline V gene lookup returns CDR1 DFQATT and CDR2 SNEGSKA (reference sequence). This CDR3 comprises 13 residues.

The chain recombines TRBV4-2 with TRBJ2-1; TRBD2 matches 9 bases. This CDR3 region has 15 residues. CDR1 and CDR2 from the germline V gene are LGHNA and YNFKEQ. V shed 5 bases, J shed 2 bases, and the junction held 4 bases outside the gene matches. The CDR3 DNA is TGTGCCAGCAGCTCAAGACTAGCGGCCTACAATGAGCAGTTCTTC. The encoded protein is CASSSRLAAYNEQFF.

This clone was seen at least ten times. The gene calls are TRBV10-3 and TRBJ1-3, with no clear D. Trimming removed 11 bases from V and 0 bases from J, with 8 bases in between. The CDR3 runs to 12 residues. Germline-derived CDR1 and CDR2 are ENHRY and SYGVKD. The CDR3 bases are TGTGCCGCCGGGTCCTCTGGAAACACCATATATTTT. Its translation: CAAGSSGNTIYF.

The V gene is TRBV4-1, the J gene TRBJ2-1; D possibly corresponds to TRBD2 (5 bases). This CDR3 has 16 residues. The germline V gene has CDR1 MGHRA and CDR2 YSYEKL. Trimming left V 0 bases short and J 7 bases short, with 16 bases between. The CDR3 reads CASSQELRELVNEQFF. The DNA of the CDR3 is TGCGCCAGCAGCCAAGAACTCCGGGAACTAGTGAATGAGCAGTTCTTC.

There are many counts of this clone. A read error may account for a junction end that differs from germline. Additional DNA sequences in this sample encode the identical CDR3. This chain links TRBV5-6 with TRBJ2-7; the match to TRBD1 covers 10 bases. Germline CDR1 is SGHDT and CDR2 is YYEEEE. The CDR3 has 16 residues. The CDR3 loop is CASSLGSDRGRREQYF. The CDR3 DNA sequence: TGCGCCAGCAGCTTGGGATCCGACAGGGGGCGCAGAGAGCAGTACTTC.

This chain uses TRBV13 with TRBJ1-2; 9 bases line up with TRBD1. Trimming removed 2 bases from V and 8 bases from J; junction bases left unmatched: 12. This CDR3 is built from 16 residues. Germline-derived CDR1 and CDR2 are PRHDT and FYEKMQ (reference sequence). Here the CDR3 reads CASSLYIGTGLGGYTF. CDR3 in DNA: TGTGCCAGCAGCTTATATATTGGGACAGGGCTAGGCGGCTACACCTTC.

This clone was detected many times. Being one base from a much bigger clone, this may be a read error. The V gene is TRBV29-1, the J gene TRBJ2-3; unclear D gene. Germline V gene data show CDR1 as SQVTM and CDR2 as ANQGSEA. This CDR3 region has 14 residues. CDR3 in DNA: TGCAGCGTTGAACGTCGGAGCAGCACAGATACGCGGTATTTT. The encoded protein is CSVERRSSTDTRYF.

V usage is TRBV24-1 and J usage is TRBJ2-2; weak D call: TRBD1 (6 bases). Germline V lookup: CDR1 KGHDR, CDR2 SFDVKD. This CDR3 contains 15 residues. V shed 5 bases and J shed 1 base, with 10 bases lying between them. Written as DNA, the CDR3 is TGTGCCACCAGTGGAGGGACACAGAACACCGGGGAGCTGTTTTTT. This sequence encodes CATSGGTQNTGELFF.

This clone showed up many times. The CDR3 loop reads CSASDGNTEAFF. CDR3 DNA: TGCAGCGCGTCGGACGGGAACACTGAAGCTTTCTTT. This sequence joins TRBV29-1 and TRBJ1-1; D is undetermined. CDR3 length: 12 residues. Looked up from germline, CDR1 is SQVTM and CDR2 is ANQGSEA. Trimming pared 7 bases from V and 1 base from J, leaving 10 bases between.

This rearrangement joins TRBV7-2 to TRBJ1-2, with 7 positions matching TRBD1. This CDR3 comprises 13 residues. J lost 3 bases, V lost 5 bases, and 3 bases had no gene match. Germline V CDR1 and CDR2: SGHTA, FQGNSA. CDR3 nucleotide sequence: TGTGCCAGCAGCCGGGACAGTTACTATGGCTACACCTTC. This codes for CASSRDSYYGYTF.

Relative to its sample, this clone is medium-sized. CDR3 residues: CASKRDHEQYF. In DNA form, the CDR3 reads TGTGCCAGTAAAAGGGACCACGAGCAGTACTTC. The rearrangement joins TRBV19 to TRBJ2-7, with D perhaps given as TRBD1 or TRBD2 (5 bases each). There are 11 residues in the CDR3. V was pared by 7 bases and J by 5 bases, with 9 bases between. Per the germline V gene, CDR1 is LNHDA and CDR2 is SQIVND (reference sequence).